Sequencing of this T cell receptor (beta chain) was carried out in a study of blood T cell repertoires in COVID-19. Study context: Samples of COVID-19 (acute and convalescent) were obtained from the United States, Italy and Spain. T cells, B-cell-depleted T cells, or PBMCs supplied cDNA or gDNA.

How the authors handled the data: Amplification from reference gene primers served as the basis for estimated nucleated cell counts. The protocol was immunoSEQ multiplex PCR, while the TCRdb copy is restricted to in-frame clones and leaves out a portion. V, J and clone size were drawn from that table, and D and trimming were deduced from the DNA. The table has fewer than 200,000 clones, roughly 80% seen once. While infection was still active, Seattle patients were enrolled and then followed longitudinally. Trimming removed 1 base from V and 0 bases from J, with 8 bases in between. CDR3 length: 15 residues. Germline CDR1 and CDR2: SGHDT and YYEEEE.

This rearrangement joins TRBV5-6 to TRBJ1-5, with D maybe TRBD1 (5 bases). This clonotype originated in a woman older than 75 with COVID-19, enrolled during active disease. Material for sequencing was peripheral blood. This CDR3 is CASSLRGASNQPQHF. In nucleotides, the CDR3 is TGTGCCAGCAGCTTGAGGGGCGCTAGCAATCAGCCCCAGCATTTT.